The rows below give T cell receptor beta chains drawn from one sample of a study of blood T cell repertoires in COVID-19. Clones were sequenced by immunoSEQ multiplex PCR, and TCRdb holds only the in-frame ones, with some missing. The sample has under 80,000 clones; more than 75% are singletons. The sample consisted of peripheral blood. The receptor set was obtained from a man in his 70s with acute or convalescent COVID-19. Both conserved end residues are part of each CDR3. The D gene is left open where the match is weak. Clone size appears in some rows only: once, few, many, or a class for an expanded clone.

.	TRBV14	.	TRBJ2-1	TGTGCCAGCAGCCAACTTAGCTACAATGAGCAGTTCTTC	CASSQLSYNEQFF
.	TRBV4-1	.	TRBJ2-3	TGCGCCAGCAGCCAAGAATTGAGCGGTTACACAGATACGCAGTATTTT	CASSQELSGYTDTQYF
.	TRBV4-1	.	TRBJ1-5	TGCGCCAGCAGCCCGGTGGCAGGGGATGGTCAGCCCCAGCATTTT	CASSPVAGDGQPQHF
TRBD1	TRBV7-7	.	TRBJ1-3	TGTGCCAGCAGCTTGTCCGGGACAGCTGGAAACACCATATATTTT	CASSLSGTAGNTIYF
TRBD1	TRBV10-1	.	TRBJ2-7	TGCGCCAGCAGATTACAGGGGGCAGCGGACTCCACCTACGAGCAGTACTTC	CASRLQGAADSTYEQYF
.	TRBV3-1/TRBV3-2	.	TRBJ1-4	TGTGCCAGCAGCCAACACGGAGTAACTAATGAAAAACTGTTTTTT	CASSQHGVTNEKLFF
.	TRBV28	.	TRBJ2-2	TGTGCCAGCAGTCAACAGGGAATCGGGGAGCTGTTTTTT	CASSQQGIGELFF
.	TRBV2	.	TRBJ1-3	TGTGGTACAGGGAGCTCTGGAAACACCATATATTTT	CGTGSSGNTIYF
TRBD1	TRBV6-5	once	TRBJ1-2	TGTGCCAGCAGCTCACAGGGGCCTGCTAACTATGGCTACACCTTC	CASSSQGPANYGYTF
.	TRBV4-1	.	TRBJ1-2	TGCGCCAGCAGCCGGGACACAGACTATGGCTACACCTTC	CASSRDTDYGYTF
TRBD1	TRBV6-6	few	TRBJ1-2	TGTGCCGCCAGACAGGGGGCGGGCTATGGCTACACCTTC	CAARQGAGYGYTF
TRBD1	TRBV5-4	.	TRBJ1-3	TGTGCCAGCAGCCGAAGGGGACAGTTCTCTGGAAACACCATATATTTT	CASSRRGQFSGNTIYF
TRBD2	TRBV4-1	.	TRBJ2-1	TGCGCCAGCAGCCAAGGCGGTCGGGAGGCCTACAATGAGCAGTTCTTC	CASSQGGREAYNEQFF
TRBD1	TRBV10-3	.	TRBJ1-4	TGTGCCATCAGTCAGGACAGGCCTGCGCTAGGGGAAAAACTGTTTTTT	CAISQDRPALGEKLFF
.	TRBV24-1	.	TRBJ2-3	TGTGCCACCAGTGACTTCACAGATACGCAGTATTTT	CATSDFTDTQYF
.	TRBV28	.	TRBJ1-4	TGTGCCAGCAGTTTAGATCTGGCGGTATCTGAAAAACTGTTTTTT	CASSLDLAVSEKLFF
TRBD2	TRBV14	.	TRBJ2-5	TGTGCCAGCAGGAGGACTAGCGGGAGCGGTGAGACCCAGTACTTC	CASRRTSGSGETQYF
.	TRBV11-1	.	TRBJ1-4	TGTGCCAGCAGCTCAACAGATGCAACTAATGAAAAACTGTTTTTT	CASSSTDATNEKLFF
.	TRBV6-1	.	TRBJ1-5	TGTGCCAGCAGTGAAAGAGGGTATGGTCAGCCCCAGCATTTT	CASSERGYGQPQHF
.	TRBV7-2	.	TRBJ2-1	TGTGCCAGCAGCTTAAGCGGCGAACGCAATGAGCAGTTCTTC	CASSLSGERNEQFF
.	TRBV15	once	TRBJ1-1	TGTGCCACCAGCAGCTTAACCGGCGGTTCTGAAGCTTTCTTT	CATSSLTGGSEAFF
.	TRBV29-1	few	TRBJ1-1	TGCAGCGCGGACAGTTGGAACACTGAAGCTTTCTTT	CSADSWNTEAFF
TRBD1	TRBV20-1	.	TRBJ1-2	TGCAGTGCCAGTAATCCCGGGACAGGGAAATTGGGCTATGGCTACACCTTC	CSASNPGTGKLGYGYTF
.	TRBV6-5	once	TRBJ1-2	TGTGCCAGCAGTTTCGACTCCCACTATGGCTACACCTTC	CASSFDSHYGYTF
.	TRBV7-2	.	TRBJ1-5	TGTGCCAGCAGCGCCTACACGGGAGATCAGCCCCAGCATTTT	CASSAYTGDQPQHF
.	TRBV14	.	TRBJ2-1	TGTGCCAGCAGCCAGCTTTCCGTCAGGGGCTACAATGAGCAGTTCTTC	CASSQLSVRGYNEQFF
TRBD1	TRBV19	.	TRBJ2-3	TGTGCCACCGGAGCGCCGGACAGGTACGGCACAGATACGCAGTATTTT	CATGAPDRYGTDTQYF
.	TRBV28	.	TRBJ2-7	TGTGCCAGCAGTTTAGGCAGGGTCGTGTACGAGCAGTACTTC	CASSLGRVVYEQYF
.	TRBV6-1	.	TRBJ1-4	TGTGCCAGCAGTGAATTGGCAGGGTTTGAAAAACTGTTTTTT	CASSELAGFEKLFF
.	TRBV9	.	TRBJ1-2	TGTGCCAGCACCGAGGCGGGGAATGGACACTATGGCTACACCTTC	CASTEAGNGHYGYTF
.	TRBV6-4	.	TRBJ2-2	TGTGCCAGCGGGGGGACTCCGGGGACCGGGGAGCTGTTTTTT	CASGGTPGTGELFF
TRBD1	TRBV3-1/TRBV3-2	.	TRBJ1-5	TGTGCCAGCGACGCAGGGGGGAATCAGCCCCAGCATTTT	CASDAGGNQPQHF
.	TRBV18	.	TRBJ1-3	TGTGCCAGCTCCCCCCTCGGGTCCGGGAACTCTGGAAACACCATATATTTT	CASSPLGSGNSGNTIYF
.	TRBV11-2	.	TRBJ2-7	TGTGCCAGCAGCTTAGGAGGTCAAGACGAGCAGTACTTC	CASSLGGQDEQYF
.	TRBV18	.	TRBJ1-1	TGTGCCAGCTCACCAAATCAGGGGACGAACACTGAAGCTTTCTTT	CASSPNQGTNTEAFF
TRBD2	TRBV27	.	TRBJ2-2	TGTGCCAGCAGTCCAGCGGGAGGGCCGGACACCGGGGAGCTGTTTTTT	CASSPAGGPDTGELFF
.	TRBV5-1	.	TRBJ2-5	TGCGCCAGCAGCTTGGGAGCGGGTGAAGAGACCCAGTACTTC	CASSLGAGEETQYF
.	TRBV3-1/TRBV3-2	once	TRBJ2-1	TGTGCCAGCAGCCAAGGCGGGGTAACGTGGAATGAGCAGTTCTTC	CASSQGGVTWNEQFF